This entry lists 27 T cell receptor beta chains sequenced from one sample in a study of T cell changes during pregnancy in multiple sclerosis. TCRdb keeps only in-frame clones here, not all; method: immunoSEQ multiplex PCR. The sample records about 100,000 clones, about 91% being singletons. Specimen: peripheral blood, collected in the second trimester of pregnancy. Receptors were obtained from a female donor with multiple sclerosis, enrolled in a pregnancy study.

The rearrangement uses TRBV15 and TRBJ2-7; tentative D call: TRBD2 (6 bases). From germline, CDR1 is LNHNV and CDR2 YYDKDF (reference sequence). V was pared by 3 bases and J by 4 bases, with 13 bases between. CDR3 size: 14 residues. CDR3 region: CATSSFGGEYEQYF. DNA for the CDR3: TGTGCCACCAGCAGTTTCGGCGGGGAGTACGAGCAGTACTTC. Full variable domain (rest looked up from reference TRBV15 and TRBJ2-7): DAMVIQNPRYQVTQFGKPVTLSCSQTLNHNVMYWYQQKSSQAPKLLFHYYDKDFNNEADTPDNFQSRRPNTSFCFLDIRSPGLGDTAMYLCATSSFGGEYEQYFGPGTRLTVT.

CDR3 nucleotide sequence: TGTGCCAGCAGCTTATCCCCAGACTCGTCATATGGCTACACCTTC. Translating it yields CASSLSPDSSYGYTF. J is TRBJ1-2 and V is TRBV7-2, with no clear D. The V end lost 2 bases, the J end lost 5 bases, and 15 bases lay between the germline ends. This CDR3 spans 15 amino acids. Germline CDR1 is SGHTA and CDR2 is FQGNSA.

This chain uses TRBV6-5 with TRBJ1-4; D gene uncertain. There are 16 residues in the CDR3. From germline, CDR1 is MNHEY and CDR2 SVGAGI. V lost 0 bases and J 3 bases, leaving 11 bases between the germline ends. This chain's CDR3 is CASSYSRFSPNEKLFF. In DNA, the CDR3 is TGTGCCAGCAGTTACTCGAGGTTCAGTCCTAATGAAAAACTGTTTTTT.

The V call is TRBV28, the J call TRBJ2-2, with 8 bases lining up with TRBD1. The germline V gene encodes CDR1 MDHEN and CDR2 SYDVKM. After removal of 6 bases from V and 5 bases from J, the junction contained 14 bases not matched to a gene. The CDR3 extends over 17 amino acids. The CDR3 loop is CASRRGLGQGFTGELFF. CDR3 bases: TGTGCCAGCAGAAGGGGGCTTGGACAGGGATTTACCGGGGAGCTGTTTTTT.

This clone was counted between two and nine times. This chain links TRBV27 with TRBJ1-5, with D unresolved. Germline CDR1 is MNHEY and CDR2 is SMNVEV (reference sequence). The ends were cut back, 0 bases at V and 5 bases at J, with 5 bases in the middle. This CDR3 comprises 13 residues. CDR3 DNA: TGTGCCAGCAGTTTATCCCCCTATCAGCCCCAGCATTTT. Amino acid sequence: CASSLSPYQPQHF.

The chain links TRBV6-5 to TRBJ2-2; TRBD2 might be the D (6 bases). This CDR3 comprises 15 residues. The germline V and J ends were trimmed by 6 bases and 2 bases, with 13 bases remaining between them. Germline loops: CDR1 MNHEY, CDR2 SVGAGI. CDR3 bases: TGTGCCAGCAGGGGACGACTAGTAAACACCGGGGAGCTGTTTTTT. Its protein is CASRGRLVNTGELFF.

The chain is built from TRBV4-1 and TRBJ2-7, with 8 bases lining up with TRBD2. Germline lookup yields CDR1 MGHRA and CDR2 YSYEKL. CDR3 length: 15 residues. V shed 1 base and J 3 bases; nucleotides not matched to a gene: 5. The CDR3 coding sequence is TGCGCCAGCAGCCAAGGGGTCACTAGCGGCTACGAGCAGTACTTC. As protein: CASSQGVTSGYEQYF.

The CDR3 protein is CASSLRGTGTNTGELFF. The CDR3 DNA sequence: TGTGCCAGCAGTTTGAGGGGGACAGGGACAAACACCGGGGAGCTGTTTTTT. The chain couples TRBV28 to TRBJ2-2; 9 bases line up with TRBD1. This CDR3 has 17 residues. In germline, CDR1 is MDHEN, CDR2 SYDVKM. Trimming took 3 bases from V and 2 from J; bases not matched to a gene: 7.

V and J are TRBV28 and TRBJ2-1; 8 nucleotides agree with TRBD2. V gave up 2 bases and J gave up 2 bases; unmatched junction bases: 8. The germline CDR1 and CDR2 sequences are MDHEN and SYDVKM. This CDR3 region has 17 residues. The CDR3 nucleotides are TGTGCCAGCAGTTTAATAGCAGCGGGAGTGGCCTACAATGAGCAGTTCTTC. The encoded protein is CASSLIAAGVAYNEQFF.

This clone has only one observation. This chain uses TRBV9 with TRBJ2-1; D is possibly TRBD1 (6 bases). The CDR3 has 13 residues. Trimming removed 7 bases from V and 5 bases from J, with 13 bases in between. The germline V gene encodes CDR1 SGDLS and CDR2 YYNGEE. As DNA, the CDR3 is TGTGCCAGCGGGACATCGGGACACAATGAGCAGTTCTTC. This translates into CASGTSGHNEQFF.

This chain uses TRBV27 with TRBJ2-3; a weak D match, TRBD1 (6 bases). V lost 7 bases to trimming and J lost 4 bases, with 9 bases between them. Germline CDR1 MNHEY, CDR2 SMNVEV (reference sequence). The CDR3 runs 12 residues. Written as DNA, the CDR3 is TGTGCCAGCATGCAGGGGCCAGATACGCAGTATTTT. Residues: CASMQGPDTQYF.

The chain has TRBV12-5 and TRBJ2-7; 12 bases fit TRBD1. The CDR3 consists of 16 residues. CDR1 and CDR2 from the germline V gene are LGHNT and FRNRAP. V shed 0 bases, J shed 6 bases, and the junction held 6 bases outside the gene matches. The CDR3 nucleotides read TGTGCTAGTGGTTTGGTACTTGGGACAGGGGGCTTCGAGCAGTACTTC. Amino acids: CASGLVLGTGGFEQYF.

The J gene is TRBJ2-7, the V gene TRBV28, with 8 bases identical to TRBD2. The germline V gene encodes CDR1 MDHEN and CDR2 SYDVKM. The CDR3 covers 14 residues. V lost 7 bases to trimming and J lost 3 bases; unmatched junction nucleotides: 8. The CDR3 spells CASTVSGRSYEQYF. The CDR3 region has the DNA TGTGCCAGCACCGTAAGCGGGAGAAGCTACGAGCAGTACTTC.

The V and J genes are TRBV7-6 and TRBJ2-7; tentative D call: TRBD1 (7 bases). The CDR3 is 16 residues long. Germline CDR1 reads SGHVS; CDR2 reads FNYEAQ. Trimming removed 3 bases from V and 1 base from J, with 16 bases in between. The CDR3 DNA reads TGTGCCAGCAGCTTCGGGGGCGCGGACAGGTCCTACGAGCAGTACTTC. Translation: CASSFGGADRSYEQYF.

V gene TRBV19 combines with J gene TRBJ2-7, with a tentative D call TRBD2 (6 bases). Germline V gene lookup returns CDR1 LNHDA and CDR2 SQIVND (reference sequence). Trimming took 1 base from V and 4 from J, leaving 14 bases between them. The CDR3 runs 15 residues. For the CDR3, the DNA is TGTGCCAGTAGTATAGGGACGGGAGTAGTATACGAGCAGTACTTC. Protein product: CASSIGTGVVYEQYF.

This clone was recorded once. The chain employs TRBV5-1 and TRBJ2-3; 9 positions match TRBD2. Germline loops: CDR1 SGHRS, CDR2 YFSETQ. J was trimmed by 0 bases and V by 3 bases; bases with no gene match: 5. The CDR3 is 16 amino acids. In DNA form, the CDR3 reads TGCGCCAGCAGCTCGACTAGCGGAGCTAGCACAGATACGCAGTATTTT. It yields the protein CASSSTSGASTDTQYF.

The rearrangement joins TRBV10-3 to TRBJ2-7, with 12 bases fitting TRBD2. Per the germline V gene, CDR1 is ENHRY and CDR2 is SYGVKD. This CDR3 is 15 amino acids long. Trimming took 0 bases from V and 7 from J; bases not matched to a gene: 4. CDR3 sequence: CAISESLAGGGEQYF. CDR3 sequence (DNA): TGTGCCATCAGTGAGTCGCTAGCGGGAGGGGGTGAGCAGTACTTC.

The gene calls are TRBV6-1 and TRBJ2-1; D is possibly TRBD2 (6 bases). Germline loops: CDR1 MNHNS, CDR2 SASEGT. This CDR3 is 14 amino acids long. Trimming removed 3 bases at V and 4 bases at J, with 10 bases between. The CDR3 loop is CASSEGRGYNEQFF. Here the CDR3 DNA reads TGTGCCAGCAGTGAGGGGCGGGGATACAATGAGCAGTTCTTC.

CDR3 region: CASSIRWRADSYEQYF. CDR3 coding DNA: TGTGCCAGCAGCATTAGGTGGCGGGCGGATTCCTACGAGCAGTACTTC. This rearrangement joins TRBV21-1 to TRBJ2-7; TRBD2, the D gene given by the table, was not confirmed from the DNA. TRBV21-1 is flagged as a pseudogene. The CDR3 length is 16 residues.

The J gene is TRBJ2-1, the V gene TRBV5-1; TRBD2 matches 7 bases. This CDR3 region has 15 residues. Unmatched junction bases numbered 10, after V lost 4 bases and J lost 6 bases. Germline V gene lookup returns CDR1 SGHRS and CDR2 YFSETQ. CDR3 bases: TGCGCCAGCAGCCTTCGGGCTAGCGGTGGCAATGAGCAGTTCTTC. It encodes CASSLRASGGNEQFF.

The J gene is TRBJ2-2, the V gene TRBV4-1; D is uncertain. CDR1 MGHRA and CDR2 YSYEKL come from the germline V gene. The CDR3 loop spans 15 amino acids. The V end was cut by 0 bases, the J end by 0 bases, with 5 bases between. The CDR3: CASSQDSSNTGELFF. CDR3 coding DNA: TGCGCCAGCAGCCAAGATAGCTCGAACACCGGGGAGCTGTTTTTT.

The J gene is TRBJ1-4, the V gene TRBV6-5, with a possible D match to TRBD1 (6 bases). V gave up 10 bases and J gave up 8 bases, with 14 bases separating them. The CDR3 has 12 amino acids. Germline V gives CDR1 MNHEY, CDR2 SVGAGI. The CDR3 region has the DNA TGTGCCAACCCGACAGGAAAGGAAAAACTGTTTTTT. This translates into CANPTGKEKLFF.

CDR3 DNA sequence: TGTGCCACAGGGCTGGAGACCGACAGGGCTAGGGAGACCCAGTACTTC. Protein: CATGLETDRARETQYF. V usage is TRBV5-4 and J usage is TRBJ2-5; 7 bases are a match to TRBD1. Germline V lookup: CDR1 SGHNT, CDR2 YYREEE (reference sequence). This CDR3 is built from 16 residues. The V and J ends lost 9 bases and 5 bases, in that order; junction bases with no gene match: 19.

V gene TRBV7-9 combines with J gene TRBJ1-2; 8 nucleotides align to TRBD1. Germline V gives CDR1 SEHNR, CDR2 FQNEAQ (reference sequence). V dropped 5 bases and J dropped 6; count of bases not matched to a gene: 5. The CDR3 runs 13 residues. CDR3: CASSPTGGNGYTF. The CDR3 bases are TGTGCCAGCAGCCCAACAGGGGGTAATGGCTACACCTTC.

The chain links TRBV19 to TRBJ2-2, with D perhaps TRBD1 (6 bases). Deletions cut 6 bases from V and 1 base from J, with 15 bases between. Germline CDR1 LNHDA, CDR2 SQIVND (reference sequence). This CDR3 contains 16 residues. The CDR3 is CASRPLKTGNTGELFF. The CDR3 coding sequence is TGTGCCAGTAGACCTTTAAAGACAGGGAACACCGGGGAGCTGTTTTTT.

This chain joins TRBV28 and TRBJ1-2; D might be TRBD1 (6 bases). Trimming cost V 8 bases and J 2 bases, with 12 bases left between them. The germline V gene encodes CDR1 MDHEN and CDR2 SYDVKM. This CDR3 contains 13 residues. CDR3 sequence reads: CASRGAGNYGYTF. The CDR3 DNA reads as TGTGCCAGCCGGGGGGCTGGGAACTATGGCTACACCTTC.

In DNA, the CDR3 is TGTGCCAGCTCCTCCGCGGCGGGGGGCTTAAATACGCAGTATTTT. It is translated as CASSSAAGGLNTQYF. V gene TRBV6-4 combines with J gene TRBJ2-3; 8 bases are a match to TRBD2. Trimming took 8 bases from V and 7 from J; bases not matched to a gene: 14. The CDR3 is 15 residues long. CDR1 is MRHNA, CDR2 SNTAGT, per germline.